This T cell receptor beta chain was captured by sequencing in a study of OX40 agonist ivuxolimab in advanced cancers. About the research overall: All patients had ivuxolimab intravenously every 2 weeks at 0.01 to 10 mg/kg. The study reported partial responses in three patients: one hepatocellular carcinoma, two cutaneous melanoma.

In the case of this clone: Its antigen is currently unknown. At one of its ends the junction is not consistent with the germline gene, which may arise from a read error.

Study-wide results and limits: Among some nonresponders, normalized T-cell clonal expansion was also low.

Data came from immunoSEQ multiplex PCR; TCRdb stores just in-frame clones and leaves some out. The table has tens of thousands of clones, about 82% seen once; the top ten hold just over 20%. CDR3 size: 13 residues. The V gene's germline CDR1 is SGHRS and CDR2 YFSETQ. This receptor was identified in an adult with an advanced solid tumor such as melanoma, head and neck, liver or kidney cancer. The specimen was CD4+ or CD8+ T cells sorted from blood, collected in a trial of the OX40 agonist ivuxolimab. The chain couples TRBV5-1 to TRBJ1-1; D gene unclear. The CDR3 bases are TGCGCAAGCAGTCCAGAAGGTATCACTGAAGCTTTCTTT. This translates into CASSPEGITEAFF.